This T cell receptor (beta chain) was recorded in a study of CD8 T cells in ankylosing spondylitis. Whole-study results and caveats: Significantly higher representation of disease-linked clones was reported for matched ankylosing spondylitis synovial fluid. The authors found the disease-linked clones to be CD8+ and relatively rare in peripheral blood.

This clonotype was recorded at least ten times. Its antigen is as yet unknown. Libraries for TCR beta were made by quantitative 5'-RACE with molecular barcodes. MiXCR was run by TCRdb on the 5' RACE reads, yielding one entry per CDR3 protein. In the table there are around 230,000 distinct CDR3 sequences, approximately 9% of which are singletons. In germline, CDR1 is LGHNA, CDR2 YSLEER. V lost 4 bases and J lost 0, with 7 bases in between. This CDR3 comprises 13 residues. The source is a male donor with ankylosing spondylitis or in good health (not recorded which). The sample comprised blood, either unsorted or a sorted T cell fraction (not recorded which). The V and J genes are TRBV4-3 and TRBJ2-7; perhaps TRBD1 as D (6 bases). The CDR3 nucleotides read TGCGCCAGCAGCCCGGACAGCTCCTACGAGCAGTACTTC. This sequence encodes CASSPDSSYEQYF.